The clone carrying this T cell receptor (beta chain) was picked up a small number of times. This sample was included in a study of blood T cells in healthy people across ages. Alongside a J-beta primer mix, a sample-barcoded 5' primer served in a second PCR lasting 7 to 11 cycles. MiXCR was run by TCRdb on the 5' RACE reads, yielding one entry per CDR3 protein. The table records about 780,000 distinct CDR3 sequences, 46% of them present only once. The sample comprised blood. The TCR comes from an elderly man in good health.

The CDR3 reads CASSLGAGNYEQYF. The CDR3 DNA is TGTGCCAGCAGCTTAGGGGCAGGTAACTACGAGCAGTACTTC. The V and J genes are TRBV7-2 and TRBJ2-7; D is ambiguous. The V gene's germline CDR1 is SGHTA and CDR2 FQGNSA. The CDR3 covers 14 residues. V lost 1 base and J lost 3, with 10 bases in between.